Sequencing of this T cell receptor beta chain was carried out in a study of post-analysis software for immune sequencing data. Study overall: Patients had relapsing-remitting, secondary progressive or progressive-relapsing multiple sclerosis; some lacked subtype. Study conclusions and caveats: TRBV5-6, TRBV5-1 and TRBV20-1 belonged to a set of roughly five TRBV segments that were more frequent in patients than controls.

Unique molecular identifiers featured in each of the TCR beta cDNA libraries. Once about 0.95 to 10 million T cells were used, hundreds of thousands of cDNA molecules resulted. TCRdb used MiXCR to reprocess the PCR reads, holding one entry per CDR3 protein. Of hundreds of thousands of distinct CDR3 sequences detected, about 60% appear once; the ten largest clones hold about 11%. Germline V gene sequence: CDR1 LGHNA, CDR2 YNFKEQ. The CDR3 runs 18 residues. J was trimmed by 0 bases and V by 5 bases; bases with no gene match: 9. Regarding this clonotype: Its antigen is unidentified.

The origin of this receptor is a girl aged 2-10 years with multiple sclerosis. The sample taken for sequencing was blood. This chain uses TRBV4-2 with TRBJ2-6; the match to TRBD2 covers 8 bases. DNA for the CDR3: TGTGCCAGCAGCGCTAATAGCGGGACCCCCTCTGGGGCCAACGTCCTGACTTTC. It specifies CASSANSGTPSGANVLTF.